These 11 T cell receptor beta chains were all obtained from the same sample, sequenced in a study of T cells in Graves' hyperthyroidism and ophthalmopathy. Researchers took RNA transcripts and amplified the TCR beta CDR3 regions from them. Primed by the HTBI set, a first-round RT-PCR was run on the TCR CDR3. MiXCR, run by TCRdb on the multiplex PCR reads, gives a single entry per CDR3 protein. The data show approximately 400,000 distinct CDR3 sequences, with about 13% seen just once and 20% held by the top ten. The specimen sequenced was blood. Receptor source: a man aged 25-45 years with Graves' hyperthyroidism that later progressed to Graves' ophthalmopathy.

The rearrangement uses TRBV19 and TRBJ2-1; 8 positions match TRBD1. The V and J ends lost 6 bases and 14 bases, in that order; junction bases with no gene match: 9. Germline V lookup: CDR1 LNHDA, CDR2 SQIVND (reference sequence). This CDR3 comprises 12 residues. CDR3 protein: CASRLRTGKEFF. Here the CDR3 DNA reads TGTGCCAGTAGGTTAAGGACAGGGAAGGAGTTCTTC.

V and J are TRBV20-1 and TRBJ1-1; D perhaps matches TRBD1 (6 bases). The V gene lost 4 bases and the J gene lost 1 base, with 10 bases spanning the gap. The CDR3 extends over 13 amino acids. Germline V gives CDR1 DFQATT, CDR2 SNEGSKA (reference sequence). The CDR3 nucleotides read TGCAGTGCTATACAGGGAGCGAACACTGAAGCTTTCTTT. Translated, it gives CSAIQGANTEAFF.

The chain has TRBV6-2 or TRBV6-3 and TRBJ1-1; possible D gene TRBD1, 5 bases. There are 12 residues in the CDR3. The V end was cut by 3 bases, the J end by 8 bases, with 10 bases between. Germline V gene sequence: CDR1 MNHEY, CDR2 SVGEGT. CDR3 region: CASSYNEGEAFF. DNA of the CDR3: TGTGCCAGCAGTTATAATGAGGGGGAAGCTTTCTTT.

This CDR3 reads CASSVSTGGNTDTQYF. The DNA for the CDR3 is TGCGCCAGCAGCGTATCCACAGGGGGCAACACGGATACGCAGTATTTT. V is TRBV5-1 and J is TRBJ2-3; 9 bases match TRBD1. In germline, CDR1 is SGHRS, CDR2 YFSETQ. After removal of 4 bases from V and 6 bases from J, the junction contained 12 bases not matched to a gene. The length of the CDR3 is 16 residues. The whole variable domain, remainder taken from reference TRBV5-1 and TRBJ2-3, is KAGVTQTPRYLIKTRGQQVTLSCSPISGHRSVSWYQQTPGQGLQFLFEYFSETQRNKGNFPGRFSGRQFSNSRSEMNVSTLELGDSALYLCASSVSTGGNTDTQYFGPGTRLTVL.

Many counts were recorded for this clonotype. This rearrangement joins TRBV12-3 or TRBV12-4 to TRBJ2-7; possibly TRBD2 for D (6 bases). CDR3 length equals 12 residues. V was clipped by 6 bases and J by 7 bases, with 13 bases between them. DNA of the CDR3: TGTGCCAGCAGCCCCGCCGGGGGTGAGCAGTACTTC. It codes for CASSPAGGEQYF.

At least ten counts were recorded for this clonotype. The chain carries TRBV12-3 or TRBV12-4 and TRBJ2-5; possible D gene TRBD2, 5 bases. The CDR3 covers 12 residues. V lost 3 bases to trimming and J lost 7 bases, with 9 bases between them. CDR3: CASSLEVRTQYF. The CDR3, as DNA: TGTGCCAGCAGTTTGGAGGTTAGGACCCAGTACTTC.

Comment on this clonotype: It may be a read error: a sequence one base away is much more abundant. V gene TRBV10-3 combines with J gene TRBJ1-2, with D unresolved. Germline lookup yields CDR1 ENHRY and CDR2 SYGVKD. The CDR3 length is 14 residues. CDR3 DNA sequence: TGTGCCATCAGGGCGGATGGGGAAAACTATTGCTACACCTTC. This translates into CAIRADGENYCYTF.

This clonotype was seen ten or more times. This chain uses TRBV6-1 with TRBJ2-7, with D possibly matching TRBD2 (9 bases). Trimming shortened V by 6 bases and J by 3 bases, and 27 bases separated the two germline ends. CDR3 size: 18 residues. Germline values: CDR1 MNHNS, CDR2 SASEGT. The CDR3 nucleotides read TGTGCCAGCAGGGCGGGGAGGCGGGGGGGACAGGATTACTACGAGCAGTACTTC. Translated: CASRAGRRGGQDYYEQYF.

The chain combines TRBV5-6 with TRBJ1-1; 8 nucleotides agree with TRBD1. CDR1 is SGHDT and CDR2 is YYEEEE in the germline V gene. The CDR3 has 16 amino acids. The V and J ends lost 0 bases and 1 base, in that order; junction bases with no gene match: 5. CDR3 nucleotide sequence: TGTGCCAGCAGCTTGGGGCAGGGGGCAGAGAACACTGAAGCTTTCTTT. Its protein product is CASSLGQGAENTEAFF.

This clonotype occurred many times. The CDR3 reads CASSSRGRAKNIQYF. The CDR3 nucleotides read TGTGCCAGCAGTTCCAGGGGACGAGCCAAAAACATTCAGTACTTC. The gene calls are TRBV6-5 and TRBJ2-4; a weak D match, TRBD1 (6 bases). The CDR3 has 15 amino acids. Germline CDR1 and CDR2: MNHEY and SVGAGI. V was cut by 4 bases and J by 0 bases, with 10 bases left in between.

This clonotype was recorded many times. This rearrangement joins TRBV7-9 to TRBJ1-6; D not certain. The CDR3 spans 17 residues. Germline CDR1 SEHNR, CDR2 FQNEAQ (reference sequence). The V and J ends lost 4 bases and 4 bases respectively, with 17 bases between them. In nucleotides, the CDR3 is TGTGCCAGCAGCTCATCCAAGGCGACGGATTATAATTCACCCCTCCACTTT. Protein: CASSSSKATDYNSPLHF.